The 21 T cell receptor beta chains below come from one sample, sequenced in a study of shared clonotypes between healthy human individuals. Sequencing was performed with immunoSEQ multiplex PCR; in TCRdb, only in-frame clones are kept and a portion is missing. The sample contains roughly 570,000 clones, about 98% of which appear only once. Cells designated naive CD8 were CD45RO-negative and were positively selected for CCR7, with terminally differentiated effector memory CD45RA+ cells excluded. The specimen was naive CD8+ T cells sorted from blood. These receptors all come from a man aged 25 to 40 in good health.

This rearrangement joins TRBV6-5 to TRBJ1-1; D is perhaps TRBD1 (5 bases). V lost 2 bases and J lost 1, with 11 bases in between. The CDR3 totals 15 residues. The V gene's germline CDR1 is MNHEY and CDR2 SVGAGI. The CDR3 DNA reads as TGTGCCAGCAGTTACGTCGGGGGAGGGAACACTGAAGCTTTCTTT. Its translation is CASSYVGGGNTEAFF.

The chain joins TRBV5-1 to TRBJ2-5; 10 bases agree with TRBD2. The V segment lost 3 bases and the J segment 2 bases; nucleotides outside the gene matches: 7. This CDR3 has 16 residues. CDR1 is SGHRS and CDR2 is YFSETQ in the germline V gene. CDR3 DNA: TGCGCCAGCAGCTCCATAGCGGGAGGATATCAAGAGACCCAGTACTTC. Its translation: CASSSIAGGYQETQYF.

The chain is built from TRBV6-1 and TRBJ2-5; TRBD1 might be the D (6 bases). V lost 2 bases to trimming and J lost 4 bases, with 11 bases between them. Germline assignment: CDR1 MNHNS and CDR2 SASEGT. The CDR3 extends over 14 amino acids. CDR3: CASSEWVGGETQYF. The CDR3 bases are TGTGCCAGCAGTGAATGGGTAGGGGGAGAGACCCAGTACTTC.

This chain uses TRBV29-1 with TRBJ2-1; D unresolved. V dropped 3 bases and J dropped 1 base, with 10 bases sitting between them. This CDR3 has 14 residues. The V gene's germline CDR1 is SQVTM and CDR2 ANQGSEA. The CDR3: CSVDLVLSYNEQFF. The DNA of the CDR3 is TGCAGCGTTGATTTAGTTTTGTCCTACAATGAGCAGTTCTTC.

This chain joins TRBV27 and TRBJ2-7; 10 bases match TRBD1. This CDR3 contains 12 residues. The V gene end was trimmed by 5 bases and the J gene end by 11 bases; junction bases not matched to a gene: 6. Germline CDR1 and CDR2: MNHEY and SMNVEV (reference sequence). The CDR3 spells CASSAPGTGEYF. CDR3 bases: TGTGCCAGCAGTGCACCCGGGACAGGGGAGTACTTC.

Here the CDR3 reads CASETSGSTYEQYF. CDR3 nucleotides: TGTGCCAGCGAGACTAGCGGGAGTACGTACGAGCAGTACTTC. This sequence joins TRBV7-9 and TRBJ2-7, with TRBD2 identical over 12 bases. The CDR3 extends over 14 amino acids. Germline V gives CDR1 SEHNR, CDR2 FQNEAQ (reference sequence). V lost 8 bases, J lost 4 bases, and 6 bases stayed unmatched.

The rearrangement links TRBV12-5 to TRBJ2-1; 10 bases fit TRBD1. J gave up 9 bases and V 4 bases, and 6 bases lay outside the gene matches. Germline lookup yields CDR1 LGHNT and CDR2 FRNRAP. The CDR3 length is 14 residues. The CDR3 reads CASGSDRDRGEQFF. In DNA, the CDR3 is TGTGCTAGTGGTTCAGACCGGGACAGGGGTGAGCAGTTCTTC.

The chain couples TRBV11-2 to TRBJ2-7; 10 positions match TRBD1. This CDR3 is 14 amino acids long. Germline CDR1 is SGHAT and CDR2 is FQNNGV. V was pared by 5 bases and J by 3 bases, with 4 bases of the junction left unmatched. CDR3 region: CASSAGTGDYEQYF. CDR3 DNA: TGTGCCAGCAGCGCCGGGACAGGGGACTACGAGCAGTACTTC.

This clone has just one count. The V and J genes are TRBV11-2 and TRBJ2-7, with D perhaps TRBD2 (6 bases). Trimming removed 3 bases at V and 4 bases at J, with 13 bases between. This CDR3 is 14 amino acids long. Looked up from germline, CDR1 is SGHAT and CDR2 is FQNNGV. CDR3 protein: CASSLGGATYEQYF. The CDR3 DNA reads TGTGCCAGCAGCTTGGGCGGGGCCACTTACGAGCAGTACTTC.

The V call is TRBV11-2, the J call TRBJ1-1; 8 nucleotides align to TRBD1. V trimming: 5 bases; J trimming: 0 bases; junction bases outside the gene matches: 5. Germline V gene data show CDR1 as SGHAT and CDR2 as FQNNGV. This CDR3 spans 15 amino acids. CDR3 nucleotide sequence: TGTGCCAGCAGCGACGGGACAGGCTTGAACACTGAAGCTTTCTTT. The encoded protein is CASSDGTGLNTEAFF. Looking up the rest from reference TRBV11-2 and TRBJ1-1 gives the full variable domain: EAGVAQSPRYKIIEKRQSVAFWCNPISGHATLYWYQQILGQGPKLLIQFQNNGVVDDSQLPKDRFSAERLKGVDSTLKIQPAKLEDSAVYLCASSDGTGLNTEAFFGQGTRLTVV.

The rearrangement uses TRBV15 and TRBJ1-2; TRBD1 is a possible D gene (6 bases). V dropped 3 bases and J dropped 0 bases, with 11 bases sitting between them. Germline V gene lookup returns CDR1 LNHNV and CDR2 YYDKDF (reference sequence). There are 15 residues in the CDR3. CDR3 sequence (DNA): TGTGCCACCAGCAGTTCAAGGGGGGCTAACTATGGCTACACCTTC. This sequence encodes CATSSSRGANYGYTF.

This chain links TRBV7-8 with TRBJ2-7; D is tentatively TRBD1 or TRBD2 (6 bases each). The V and J ends lost 1 base and 6 bases respectively, with 10 bases between them. Germline CDR1 reads SGHVS; CDR2 reads FQNEAQ. This CDR3 has 13 amino acids. CDR3 DNA: TGTGCCAGCAGCTTAGTGGGGGGCGGCGAGCAGTACTTC. It specifies CASSLVGGGEQYF.

The V call is TRBV7-6, the J call TRBJ2-7; 8 positions agree with TRBD1. CDR3 length: 14 amino acids. V was pared by 5 bases and J by 0 bases, with 3 bases of the junction left unmatched. CDR1 is SGHVS, CDR2 FNYEAQ, per germline. The CDR3 region has the DNA TGTGCCAGCAGCCTGGGACAGGACTCCTACGAGCAGTACTTC. Its translation: CASSLGQDSYEQYF.

V gene TRBV5-1 combines with J gene TRBJ2-7; 7 positions agree with TRBD1. CDR1 and CDR2 (germline): SGHRS, YFSETQ. Trimming cost V 0 bases and J 7 bases; bases outside gene matches: 7. CDR3 length: 14 amino acids. CDR3 residues: CASSLGTGAFEQYF. In DNA form, the CDR3 reads TGCGCCAGCAGCTTGGGGACAGGCGCCTTTGAGCAGTACTTC.

The J gene is TRBJ2-1, the V gene TRBV2, with 10 bases aligning to TRBD2. V shed 10 bases and J 8 bases; nucleotides not matched to a gene: 14. The CDR3 totals 15 residues. Germline CDR1 is SNHLY and CDR2 is FYNNEI. The CDR3 nucleotides read TGTGCCACAGCGAGTAGGCTAGCGGGAGTAGATGAGCAGTTCTTC. The encoded protein is CATASRLAGVDEQFF.

This clone was detected once. Other DNA sequences in the same sample also yield this CDR3. The chain has TRBV28 and TRBJ1-1, with D hard to call. CDR3 length: 12 amino acids. Germline lookup yields CDR1 MDHEN and CDR2 SYDVKM. With 3 bases removed from V and 3 bases from J, the gap between germline ends came to 5 bases. The DNA of the CDR3 is TGTGCCAGCAGTTTCGGGTACACTGAAGCTTTCTTT. Protein sequence: CASSFGYTEAFF.

The chain employs TRBV25-1 and TRBJ1-1; TRBD1 is a possible D gene (5 bases). The V end was cut by 4 bases, the J end by 11 bases, with 11 bases between. There are 11 residues in the CDR3. CDR1 is MGHDK and CDR2 is SYGVNS in the germline V gene. The CDR3 region is CASSAGLGAFF. The CDR3 bases are TGTGCCAGCAGTGCAGGGCTTGGGGCTTTCTTT.

The chain couples TRBV7-6 to TRBJ1-5; D is possibly TRBD1 (5 bases). Trimming shortened V by 5 bases and J by 1 base, and 15 bases separated the two germline ends. The CDR3 extends over 16 amino acids. Germline V gives CDR1 SGHVS, CDR2 FNYEAQ. The CDR3 region is CASSLGWGVSNQPQHF. CDR3 DNA sequence: TGTGCCAGCAGCCTAGGTTGGGGGGTGAGCAATCAGCCCCAGCATTTT. Together with reference TRBV7-6 and TRBJ1-5, the CDR3 gives the full variable domain: GAGVSQSPRYKVTKRGQDVALRCDPISGHVSLYWYRQALGQGPEFLTYFNYEAQQDKSGLPNDRFSAERPEGSISTLTIQRTEQRDSAMYRCASSLGWGVSNQPQHFGDGTRLSIL.

V gene TRBV9 combines with J gene TRBJ2-3; TRBD2 aligns across 12 bases. The germline V gene has CDR1 SGDLS and CDR2 YYNGEE. Losses at the gene ends were 5 bases for V and 7 bases for J; bases not matched to a gene: 11. The CDR3 has 16 residues. The CDR3: CASSVRTSGNVNTQYF. In DNA form, the CDR3 reads TGTGCCAGCAGTGTTCGGACTAGCGGGAATGTGAATACGCAGTATTTT.

CDR3: CATSGGSTDTQYF. DNA of the CDR3: TGTGCCACCAGCGGCGGGAGCACAGATACGCAGTATTTT. V usage is TRBV15 and J usage is TRBJ2-3, with D tentatively TRBD2 (5 bases). Germline V gives CDR1 LNHNV, CDR2 YYDKDF (reference sequence). The V end was cut by 5 bases, the J end by 0 bases, with 6 bases between. The CDR3 is 13 residues long.

This clone was recorded once. The chain is built from TRBV27 and TRBJ2-7; tentatively, D is TRBD1 (6 bases). There are 13 residues in the CDR3. Trimming pared 5 bases from V and 5 bases from J, leaving 13 bases between. Germline V gene sequence: CDR1 MNHEY, CDR2 SMNVEV (reference sequence). The CDR3: CASSGTGFNEQYF. Written as DNA, the CDR3 is TGTGCCAGCAGTGGCACAGGGTTTAACGAGCAGTACTTC.